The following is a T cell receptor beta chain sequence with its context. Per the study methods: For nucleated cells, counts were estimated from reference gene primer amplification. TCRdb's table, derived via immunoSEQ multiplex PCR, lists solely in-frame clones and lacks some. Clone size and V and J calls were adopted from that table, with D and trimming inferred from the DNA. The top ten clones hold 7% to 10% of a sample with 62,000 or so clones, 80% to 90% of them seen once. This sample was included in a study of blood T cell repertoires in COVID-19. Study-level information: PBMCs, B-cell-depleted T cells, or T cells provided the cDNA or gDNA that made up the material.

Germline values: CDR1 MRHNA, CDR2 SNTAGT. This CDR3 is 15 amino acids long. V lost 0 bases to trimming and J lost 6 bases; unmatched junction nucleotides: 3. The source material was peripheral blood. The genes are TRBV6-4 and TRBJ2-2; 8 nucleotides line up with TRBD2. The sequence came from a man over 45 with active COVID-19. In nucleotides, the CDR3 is TGTGCCAGCAGTGACTCGACAGCGGGGGCCGGGGAGCTGTTTTTT. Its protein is CASSDSTAGAGELFF.